Following are 5 T cell receptor beta chains from one sample sequenced in a study of human T cells and chemical hapten exposure. TCRdb redid the calling of the RACE reads with MiXCR, one entry per CDR3 protein. The sample has a few hundred thousand distinct CDR3 sequences; about 5% are singletons. Regarding time point: pre-sensitization, week 0. Regarding treatment: therapeutic diphenylcyclopropenone sensitization with weekly scalp DPC. This specimen consisted of whole blood, obtained in connection with sensitization to the hapten diphenylcyclopropenone (DPC). These receptors all come from a woman under 30 with alopecia areata. Some clones in this sample may be carry-over from other donors' samples.

This clonotype was seen repeatedly, ten times or more. J is TRBJ1-1 and V is TRBV6-5, with 7 positions matching TRBD1. The germline gives CDR1 MNHEY, CDR2 SVGAGI. Losses at the gene ends were 3 bases for V and 3 bases for J; bases not matched to a gene: 10. The CDR3 is made up of 16 amino acids. Here the CDR3 reads CASSYLSRGGYTEAFF. Written as DNA, the CDR3 is TGTGCCAGCAGTTATCTCTCCAGGGGGGGTTACACTGAAGCTTTCTTT.

The chain joins TRBV25-1 to TRBJ2-2; D ambiguous. V was cut by 5 bases and J by 1 base, with 8 bases left in between. The germline CDR1 and CDR2 sequences are MGHDK and SYGVNS. The CDR3 is 14 residues long. Here the CDR3 reads CASSPVRNTGELFF. The CDR3 nucleotides are TGTGCCAGCAGTCCCGTGAGGAACACCGGGGAGCTGTTTTTT.

Ten or more counts support this clonotype. The V and J genes are TRBV6-4 and TRBJ2-3; either TRBD1 or TRBD2 may supply D (5 bases each). CDR1 and CDR2 (germline): MRHNA, SNTAGT. The ends were cut back, 3 bases at V and 0 bases at J, with 10 bases in the middle. The CDR3 totals 15 residues. The CDR3 region is CASSEEGISTDTQYF. The CDR3 coding sequence is TGTGCCAGCAGTGAAGAGGGGATAAGCACAGATACGCAGTATTTT.

This clonotype was observed a few times. This rearrangement joins TRBV6-2 or TRBV6-3 to TRBJ1-1, with D perhaps TRBD1 (5 bases). CDR1 and CDR2 (germline): MNHEY, SVGEGT. This CDR3 has 11 amino acids. The V end was cut by 8 bases, the J end by 5 bases, with 9 bases between. The CDR3 DNA reads TGTGCCAGCTGGGAGGGGACTGAAGCTTTCTTT. This sequence encodes CASWEGTEAFF.

The rearrangement joins TRBV4-3 to TRBJ2-7; TRBD2 aligns across 10 bases. CDR1 LGHNA and CDR2 YSLEER come from the germline V gene. J lost 3 bases, V lost 0 bases, and 8 bases had no gene match. This CDR3 contains 17 residues. DNA of the CDR3: TGCGCCAGCAGCCAAGAGTGGCAGCGGGGGGGCCACTACGAGCAGTACTTC. Protein sequence: CASSQEWQRGGHYEQYF.